The T cell receptor beta chain under discussion was sequenced for a study of T-cell memory formation after mild COVID-19. Study outcomes and limitations: Chiefly within CM and EM were the contracting CD4+ clones; CD8+ ones were within EMRA. Pre-infection memory already had some responding clones, implying cross-reactive memory joined.

This clonotype was observed a handful of times. Its antigen is currently unknown. With constant-segment primers, 5'RACE yielded cDNA libraries of TCR alpha and TCR beta that carried sample barcodes and UMIs. TCRdb used MiXCR to reprocess the 5' RACE reads, holding one entry per CDR3 protein. The sample lists 200,000 to 250,000 distinct CDR3 sequences, roughly 10% seen once, with 22% in the top ten. Sequencing used PBMCs or a T cell subset sorted from them (not recorded which). The clonotype originates from a man aged 18 to 30 who had mild COVID-19 (a few samples of this study predate the infection). Cell type and time point are not known.

DNA for the CDR3: TGTGCCAGCAGCTTAGGTTTCCTCGCCGGGGAGCTGTTTTTT. Encoded protein: CASSLGFLAGELFF. The genes are TRBV7-2 and TRBJ2-2; D uncertain. The CDR3 sequence is 14 residues long. With 1 base removed from V and 6 bases from J, the gap between germline ends came to 9 bases. Germline V gene lookup returns CDR1 SGHTA and CDR2 FQGNSA.